These T cell receptor beta chains were read from a single sample in a study of blood T cell repertoires in COVID-19. Clones were read by immunoSEQ multiplex PCR, and TCRdb kept only the in-frame ones, dropping some. The sample includes about 200,000 clones, less than 85% of them seen just once. The sequenced sample was PBMCs or T cells enriched from blood (not recorded which). Every receptor here comes from a man between 35 and 55 years old who had recovered from COVID-19. Both conserved end residues are part of each CDR3. The order of the fields is CDR3 DNA, CDR3 protein, clone size, J gene, V gene, D gene. The D gene is left open where the match is weak. Rows give clone size only sometimes, using once, few, many, or a class for an expanded clone.

CDR3nt: TGTGCCAGCAGCTTGGTTCAGGGGGGCTACGAGCAGTACTTC
CDR3aa: CASSLVQGGYEQYF
abundance: .
j_gene: TRBJ2-7
v_gene: TRBV5-5
d_gene: .

CDR3nt: TGTGCCAGCAGCTTAGAACTAGGGGGAGAAGGCCAGCCCCAGCATTTT
CDR3aa: CASSLELGGEGQPQHF
abundance: .
j_gene: TRBJ1-5
v_gene: TRBV7-8
d_gene: .

CDR3nt: TGTGCCTGGAGTGTACTTCCGGGGTTTCGCTATGGCTACACCTTC
CDR3aa: CAWSVLPGFRYGYTF
abundance: .
j_gene: TRBJ1-2
v_gene: TRBV30
d_gene: .

CDR3nt: TGCGCCAGCAGCCAAGACCCCGGACAGGGGGTAACAGATACGCAGTATTTT
CDR3aa: CASSQDPGQGVTDTQYF
abundance: .
j_gene: TRBJ2-3
v_gene: TRBV4-1
d_gene: TRBD1

CDR3nt: TGTGCCAGCAGCCCAAGGGGCCGCACCTACGAGCAGTACTTC
CDR3aa: CASSPRGRTYEQYF
abundance: .
j_gene: TRBJ2-7
v_gene: TRBV3-1/TRBV3-2
d_gene: .

CDR3nt: TGTGCCAGCAGTCCCCGAGCGGCACCTCAAGAGACCCAGTACTTC
CDR3aa: CASSPRAAPQETQYF
abundance: .
j_gene: TRBJ2-5
v_gene: TRBV27
d_gene: .

CDR3nt: TGTGCCAGCAGTCCGGACAGGGGGTTCTCTGGGGCCAACGTCCTGACTTTC
CDR3aa: CASSPDRGFSGANVLTF
abundance: .
j_gene: TRBJ2-6
v_gene: TRBV6-6
d_gene: TRBD1

CDR3nt: TGCGCCAGCAGCCAGAGCTTCGGCGGGACAGGAGAGTACGAGCAGTACTTC
CDR3aa: CASSQSFGGTGEYEQYF
abundance: few
j_gene: TRBJ2-7
v_gene: TRBV4-3
d_gene: TRBD1

CDR3nt: TGTGCCTGGAGTCCCTTGCAGATAAGGAACACTGAAGCTTTCTTT
CDR3aa: CAWSPLQIRNTEAFF
abundance: .
j_gene: TRBJ1-1
v_gene: TRBV30
d_gene: .

CDR3nt: TGTGCCAGCAGCTTGGGACTAGCGGGAGGGGATGAGCAGTTCTTC
CDR3aa: CASSLGLAGGDEQFF
abundance: .
j_gene: TRBJ2-1
v_gene: TRBV7-2
d_gene: TRBD2

CDR3nt: TGCGCCAGCATCCCGAGAGGGGGACTAGATTACGAGCAGTACTTC
CDR3aa: CASIPRGGLDYEQYF
abundance: .
j_gene: TRBJ2-7
v_gene: TRBV10-2
d_gene: TRBD2

CDR3nt: TGTGCCAGCACCGTTGGGCGCACGGAGGAAGGCTACACCTTC
CDR3aa: CASTVGRTEEGYTF
abundance: few
j_gene: TRBJ1-2
v_gene: TRBV5-4
d_gene: .

CDR3nt: TGCAGCGTTGACGGCTATGGCTACACCTTC
CDR3aa: CSVDGYGYTF
abundance: once
j_gene: TRBJ1-2
v_gene: TRBV29-1
d_gene: .

CDR3nt: TGTGCCAGTAGTCTGTGGGGACAGACCACCGGGACCCAGTACTTC
CDR3aa: CASSLWGQTTGTQYF
abundance: .
j_gene: TRBJ2-5
v_gene: TRBV19
d_gene: TRBD1

CDR3nt: TGTGCCAGCAGTAGTGTACAGGGCTTTGGAAACACCATATATTTT
CDR3aa: CASSSVQGFGNTIYF
abundance: .
j_gene: TRBJ1-3
v_gene: TRBV2
d_gene: .

CDR3nt: TGTGCCAGCAGCTCCACCCCCCCACTAAGCACTGAAGCTTTCTTT
CDR3aa: CASSSTPPLSTEAFF
abundance: once
j_gene: TRBJ1-1
v_gene: TRBV7-9
d_gene: .

CDR3nt: TGTGCCAGCAGTGATACGGGGGATCAGCCCCAGCATTTT
CDR3aa: CASSDTGDQPQHF
abundance: .
j_gene: TRBJ1-5
v_gene: TRBV25-1
d_gene: .

CDR3nt: TGTGCCAGCAGCCAACCAGGTTATGGCTACACCTTC
CDR3aa: CASSQPGYGYTF
abundance: .
j_gene: TRBJ1-2
v_gene: TRBV14
d_gene: .

CDR3nt: TGTGCCTGGAGTCAACAGGGCCACGAGCAGTACTTC
CDR3aa: CAWSQQGHEQYF
abundance: .
j_gene: TRBJ2-7
v_gene: TRBV30
d_gene: .

CDR3nt: TGTGCCAGCAGTGAGTGGGGAGGTAACGAGCAGTACTTC
CDR3aa: CASSEWGGNEQYF
abundance: .
j_gene: TRBJ2-7
v_gene: TRBV2
d_gene: .

CDR3nt: TGTGCCATCGGGGGGGTCCTGGATCGGGCTGAAGCTTTCTTT
CDR3aa: CAIGGVLDRAEAFF
abundance: few
j_gene: TRBJ1-1
v_gene: TRBV10-3
d_gene: .

CDR3nt: TGCAGCGTTGCTGAGGGGGGGTCTGGCACAGATACGCAGTATTTT
CDR3aa: CSVAEGGSGTDTQYF
abundance: .
j_gene: TRBJ2-3
v_gene: TRBV29-1
d_gene: .

CDR3nt: TGTGCCAGCAGCCAACGAGACAGCAGCGAAAAACTGTTTTTT
CDR3aa: CASSQRDSSEKLFF
abundance: .
j_gene: TRBJ1-4
v_gene: TRBV3-1/TRBV3-2
d_gene: .

CDR3nt: TGTGCCAGCAGCTTGAGACTAGCGGGAGGCACCGGGGAGCTGTTTTTT
CDR3aa: CASSLRLAGGTGELFF
abundance: once
j_gene: TRBJ2-2
v_gene: TRBV9
d_gene: TRBD2

CDR3nt: TGTGCCAGCAGTGAATTACGTTCCGACAGCCAGCAATATGAAGCTTTCTTT
CDR3aa: CASSELRSDSQQYEAFF
abundance: .
j_gene: TRBJ1-1
v_gene: TRBV25-1
d_gene: .

CDR3nt: TGCAGCGTTGATATGCCCAGCGGGAGGGCCGGGACCTACGAGCAGTACTTC
CDR3aa: CSVDMPSGRAGTYEQYF
abundance: .
j_gene: TRBJ2-7
v_gene: TRBV29-1
d_gene: TRBD2

CDR3nt: TGTGCCAGCAGCGCGGCGGTGAACACTGAAGCTTTCTTT
CDR3aa: CASSAAVNTEAFF
abundance: .
j_gene: TRBJ1-1
v_gene: TRBV3-1/TRBV3-2
d_gene: .

CDR3nt: TGTGCCAGCAGCTTGGCACAGGGGGCCTCTTCTGGGGCCAACGTCCTGACTTTC
CDR3aa: CASSLAQGASSGANVLTF
abundance: .
j_gene: TRBJ2-6
v_gene: TRBV7-9
d_gene: TRBD1

CDR3nt: TGTGCCAGCAGGAGGAGGGATAATGAAAAACTGTTTTTT
CDR3aa: CASRRRDNEKLFF
abundance: .
j_gene: TRBJ1-4
v_gene: TRBV28
d_gene: .

CDR3nt: TGTGCCAGCAGTTTCCGACAGGAGGGCTACACCTTC
CDR3aa: CASSFRQEGYTF
abundance: .
j_gene: TRBJ1-2
v_gene: TRBV28
d_gene: .

CDR3nt: TGTGCCACCAGCAGAGATGGACTAGCGGGGACGGCGGGCAATGAGCAGTTCTTC
CDR3aa: CATSRDGLAGTAGNEQFF
abundance: .
j_gene: TRBJ2-1
v_gene: TRBV15
d_gene: TRBD2

CDR3nt: TGTGCCAGCAGCTTGGCACTAGCGGGAGCAAATGAGCAGTTCTTC
CDR3aa: CASSLALAGANEQFF
abundance: once
j_gene: TRBJ2-1
v_gene: TRBV5-4
d_gene: TRBD2

CDR3nt: TGTGCCAGCAGCTCTAGACAGGGAATAAGCTACGAGCAGTACTTC
CDR3aa: CASSSRQGISYEQYF
abundance: .
j_gene: TRBJ2-7
v_gene: TRBV11-2
d_gene: TRBD1

CDR3nt: TGTGCCAGTAGTATCAGGCACGACGCAACTAATGAAAAACTGTTTTTT
CDR3aa: CASSIRHDATNEKLFF
abundance: .
j_gene: TRBJ1-4
v_gene: TRBV19
d_gene: .

CDR3nt: TGTGCCAGCTCACCACCTTCACAATTAGAGACCCAGTACTTC
CDR3aa: CASSPPSQLETQYF
abundance: .
j_gene: TRBJ2-5
v_gene: TRBV18
d_gene: .

CDR3nt: TGTGCCAGCAGTCAGACTAGCGGGAGGGAACGGCAGTTCTTC
CDR3aa: CASSQTSGRERQFF
abundance: .
j_gene: TRBJ2-1
v_gene: TRBV6-5
d_gene: TRBD2

CDR3nt: TGTGCCAGCAGCTTTCAGCTAGCGGGACTCGATGAGCAGTTCTTC
CDR3aa: CASSFQLAGLDEQFF
abundance: .
j_gene: TRBJ2-1
v_gene: TRBV11-2
d_gene: TRBD2

CDR3nt: TGTGCCTGGAGTGTACAGGTAACTGAAGCTTTCTTT
CDR3aa: CAWSVQVTEAFF
abundance: .
j_gene: TRBJ1-1
v_gene: TRBV30
d_gene: .

CDR3nt: TGTGCCAGCAGCCAAGCAGAACTCCGGGACAGGAGGGAGTCCTACGAGCAGTACTTC
CDR3aa: CASSQAELRDRRESYEQYF
abundance: few
j_gene: TRBJ2-7
v_gene: TRBV3-1/TRBV3-2
d_gene: TRBD1

CDR3nt: TGTGCCAGCAGCTTAGCCCGGGGTCGGGGGAGGACTGAAGCTTTCTTT
CDR3aa: CASSLARGRGRTEAFF
abundance: .
j_gene: TRBJ1-1
v_gene: TRBV11-3
d_gene: .

CDR3nt: TGTGCCAGCAGCCCCAGGGTCGAGAGCACTGAAGCTTTCTTT
CDR3aa: CASSPRVESTEAFF
abundance: .
j_gene: TRBJ1-1
v_gene: TRBV7-3
d_gene: .

CDR3nt: TGTGCCAGCAGCGGAGGGACAGGGGGCTGGGACTATGGCTACACCTTC
CDR3aa: CASSGGTGGWDYGYTF
abundance: .
j_gene: TRBJ1-2
v_gene: TRBV9
d_gene: TRBD1

CDR3nt: TGTGCCAGCAGCCCCCGGGCTAGCGGGAGAGGAGGGCAGTACTTC
CDR3aa: CASSPRASGRGGQYF
abundance: .
j_gene: TRBJ2-7
v_gene: TRBV3-1/TRBV3-2
d_gene: TRBD2

CDR3nt: TGTGCCAGCAGTTACTCGCAAGTCGTTCAGGGCTACGAGCAGTACTTC
CDR3aa: CASSYSQVVQGYEQYF
abundance: few
j_gene: TRBJ2-7
v_gene: TRBV6-5
d_gene: .

CDR3nt: TGTGCCAGCAGCCTACATAGTGGGGCGGAGACCCAGTACTTC
CDR3aa: CASSLHSGAETQYF
abundance: .
j_gene: TRBJ2-5
v_gene: TRBV7-3
d_gene: .

CDR3nt: TGTGCCAGCAACTTAGTTCCCAGGGGGCGAGGAAACATTCAGTACTTC
CDR3aa: CASNLVPRGRGNIQYF
abundance: .
j_gene: TRBJ2-4
v_gene: TRBV11-3
d_gene: TRBD1

CDR3nt: TGTGCCAGCAGTGAAGCCGCGGCAGGGAATGGGGTCAATGAGCAGTTCTTC
CDR3aa: CASSEAAAGNGVNEQFF
abundance: .
j_gene: TRBJ2-1
v_gene: TRBV2
d_gene: .

CDR3nt: TGTGCCAGCACCCGGGGGGGCAAGTCTGGGGCCAACGTCCTGACTTTC
CDR3aa: CASTRGGKSGANVLTF
abundance: .
j_gene: TRBJ2-6
v_gene: TRBV11-2
d_gene: TRBD2

CDR3nt: TGTGCCAGCAGCCTGGGACAGGGGTCCGGAAACACCATATATTTT
CDR3aa: CASSLGQGSGNTIYF
abundance: .
j_gene: TRBJ1-3
v_gene: TRBV9
d_gene: TRBD1